A single T cell receptor beta chain is shown here with its context. Those who donated were healthy bone marrow donors. The record originates from a study of cytomegalovirus exposure and HLA in healthy donors. Use of 60 Vbeta and 13 Jbeta primers characterized the PCR. Some clones are missing from TCRdb's copy, which holds only in-frame ones; the method was immunoSEQ multiplex PCR. This sample has around 150,000 clones, with approximately 61% found just once. The V gene end was trimmed by 9 bases and the J gene end by 1 base; junction bases not matched to a gene: 7. The CDR3 spans 15 residues. The germline V gene encodes CDR1 LNHDA and CDR2 SQIVND (reference sequence).

V gene TRBV19 combines with J gene TRBJ2-2; TRBD2 matches 8 bases. Sequencing was performed on PBMCs. This receptor was identified in a middle-aged woman in good health and CMV-seronegative. CDR3 loop: CASRTGGLNTGELFF. CDR3 bases: TGTGCCAGCCGAACGGGGGGGCTGAACACCGGGGAGCTGTTTTTT.